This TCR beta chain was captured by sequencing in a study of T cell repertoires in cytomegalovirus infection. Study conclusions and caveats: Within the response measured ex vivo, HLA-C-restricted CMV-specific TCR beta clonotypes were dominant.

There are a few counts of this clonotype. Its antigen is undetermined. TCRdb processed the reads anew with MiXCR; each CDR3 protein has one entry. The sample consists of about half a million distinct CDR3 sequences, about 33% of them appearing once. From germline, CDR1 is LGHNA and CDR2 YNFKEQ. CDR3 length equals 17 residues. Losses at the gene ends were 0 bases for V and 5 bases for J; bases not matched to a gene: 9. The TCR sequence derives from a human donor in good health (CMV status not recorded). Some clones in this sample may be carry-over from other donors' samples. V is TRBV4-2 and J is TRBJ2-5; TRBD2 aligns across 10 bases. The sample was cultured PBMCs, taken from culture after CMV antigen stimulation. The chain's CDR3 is CASSQEGLAGAGETQYF. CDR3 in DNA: TGTGCCAGCAGCCAAGAAGGTCTAGCGGGAGCCGGGGAGACCCAGTACTTC.